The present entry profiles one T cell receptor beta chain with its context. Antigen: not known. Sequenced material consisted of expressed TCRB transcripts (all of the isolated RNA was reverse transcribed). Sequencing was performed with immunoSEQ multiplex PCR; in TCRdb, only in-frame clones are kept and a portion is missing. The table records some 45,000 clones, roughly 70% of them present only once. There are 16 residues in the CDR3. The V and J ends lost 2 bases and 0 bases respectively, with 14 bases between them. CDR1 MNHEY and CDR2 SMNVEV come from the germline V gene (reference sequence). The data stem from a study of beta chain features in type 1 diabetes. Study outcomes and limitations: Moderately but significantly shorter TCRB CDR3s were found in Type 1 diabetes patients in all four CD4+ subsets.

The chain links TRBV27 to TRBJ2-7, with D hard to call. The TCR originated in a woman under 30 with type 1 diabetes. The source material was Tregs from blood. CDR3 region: CASSLGKVGPSYEQYF. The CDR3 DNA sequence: TGTGCCAGCAGTTTAGGCAAGGTGGGCCCCTCCTACGAGCAGTACTTC.